These T cell receptor beta chains were read from a single sample in a study of spatial heterogeneity in lung cancer. In TCRdb, the 5' RACE reads were re-called with MiXCR into one record per CDR3 protein. Among roughly 48,000 distinct CDR3 sequences, approximately 5% were seen once, and the ten largest hold approximately 12%. The sequenced sample was PBMCs, obtained at surgery. These receptors were collected from a male donor with early-stage non-small cell lung cancer. Each CDR3 is given with its conserved first and last residue. The D gene is left open where the match is weak. Clone sizes are given selectively: once, few, many, or a class where the clone is expanded.

clone size,V gene,D gene,J gene,CDR3 DNA,CDR3 protein
NA,TRBV3-1,NA,TRBJ1-3,TGTGCCAGCAGCCAAGATTGGGTCTCTGGAAACACCATATATTTT,CASSQDWVSGNTIYF
many,TRBV2,NA,TRBJ1-1,TGTGCCACGGCCTTAGGCCCTGACCTTTGGCGGAGGGTGAACACTGAAGCTTTCTTT,CATALGPDLWRRVNTEAFF
many,TRBV7-9,NA,TRBJ1-2,TGTGCCAGCAGCTTAGCGCCCGGGGGGCCCTATGGCTACACCTTC,CASSLAPGGPYGYTF
many,TRBV5-1,TRBD1,TRBJ2-2,TGCGCCAGCAGCTTGTACCAGGGGGCCGGGGAGCTGTTTTTT,CASSLYQGAGELFF
many,TRBV6-5,TRBD2,TRBJ2-7,TGTGCCAGCAGTCCTCCATTAGCGGGACCGTCCGACGAGCAGTACTTC,CASSPPLAGPSDEQYF
many,TRBV6-5,NA,TRBJ1-2,TGTGCCAGCAGGACGGACCCTAACTATGGCTACACCTTC,CASRTDPNYGYTF
many,TRBV16,TRBD1,TRBJ2-7,TGTGCCAGCAGCCAAGGGACAGGGGGTTTCTACGAGCAGTACTTC,CASSQGTGGFYEQYF
many,TRBV6-2/TRBV6-3,NA,TRBJ2-1,TGTGCCAGCAGCCAGGGACTCAGTGGGAATGAGCAGTTCTTC,CASSQGLSGNEQFF
many,TRBV20-1,TRBD2,TRBJ2-7,TGCAGTGCATTCCCGGGACTAGCGGGAGGCTCCTACGAGCAGTACTTC,CSAFPGLAGGSYEQYF
many,TRBV5-5,NA,TRBJ2-5,TGTGCCAGCAGCCTCCGGCCTCCGGGGACCCAGTACTTC,CASSLRPPGTQYF
many,TRBV29-1,TRBD1,TRBJ2-3,TGCAGCGCTATGACAGGGGGCCACACAGATACGCAGTATTTT,CSAMTGGHTDTQYF
many,TRBV6-2/TRBV6-3,TRBD1,TRBJ2-7,TGTGCCAGCAGTTACACCGGACAGGGGATCAACGAGCAGTACTTC,CASSYTGQGINEQYF
many,TRBV27,NA,TRBJ2-1,TGTGCCAGCAGTTTTGCACAGCCCTACAATGAGCAGTTCTTC,CASSFAQPYNEQFF
many,TRBV20-1,NA,TRBJ2-7,TGCAGTGCTAGAGACGAACAGGTCTCCTACGAGCAGTACTTC,CSARDEQVSYEQYF
many,TRBV7-3,TRBD1,TRBJ2-1,TGTGCCAGCAGCCGACAGGGTTCTCCGAGGGAGCAGTTCTTC,CASSRQGSPREQFF
once,TRBV7-3,TRBD1,TRBJ2-4,TGTGCCAGCAGCACCAGGGACAGGACCTTCGGCAAAAACATTCAGTACTTC,CASSTRDRTFGKNIQYF
few,TRBV13,NA,TRBJ2-4,TGTGCCAGCAGCGAGGTACTAGCCAAAAACATTCAGTACTTC,CASSEVLAKNIQYF
NA,TRBV20-1,TRBD1,TRBJ2-7,TGCAGTGCACCGGGACAGGGGTACAACGAGCAGTACTTC,CSAPGQGYNEQYF
few,TRBV20-1,NA,TRBJ2-1,TGCAGTGCTAGCGGGGTAGCGCCTCCCTACAATGAGCAGTTCTTC,CSASGVAPPYNEQFF
many,TRBV9,NA,TRBJ2-2,TGTGCCAGCAGACCGGGACCCAGAAGGGACGGGGAGCTGTTTTTT,CASRPGPRRDGELFF
few,TRBV14,NA,TRBJ2-1,TGTGCCAGCAGCCAAGATCGGACCTTCATTGAGCAGTTCTTC,CASSQDRTFIEQFF
many,TRBV6-6,NA,TRBJ1-4,TGTGCCAGCAGCTGGGGGTCTACTAATGAAAAACTGTTTTTT,CASSWGSTNEKLFF
many,TRBV29-1,TRBD1,TRBJ2-1,TGCAGCGTTGAAGCCGGGACAGGGGGACGCGAGCAGTTCTTC,CSVEAGTGGREQFF
many,TRBV29-1,TRBD1,TRBJ2-1,TGCAGCGGCGACAGGGGTACGAATGAGCAGTTCTTC,CSGDRGTNEQFF
many,TRBV4-2,NA,TRBJ2-1,TGTGCCAGCAGCCAAGGGCGAGCGTCTGGGGATGAGCAGTTCTTC,CASSQGRASGDEQFF
many,TRBV29-1,NA,TRBJ1-2,TGCAGCGTTGAAGAACCAGGGTTCTATGGCTACACCTTC,CSVEEPGFYGYTF
many,TRBV25-1,NA,TRBJ1-5,TGTGCCAGCGCAGAGAGAGGGAGGGAGCCCCAGCATTTT,CASAERGREPQHF
many,TRBV10-3,TRBD1,TRBJ2-3,TGTGCCATCAGTGACTTGACAGGGAACACAGATACGCAGTATTTT,CAISDLTGNTDTQYF
many,TRBV3-1,TRBD2,TRBJ2-1,TGTGCCAGCAGCCAAGGAGCGGGAGCCCCGCGCGAGCAGTTCTTC,CASSQGAGAPREQFF
many,TRBV28,NA,TRBJ2-1,TGTGCCAGCAGTTTTGTCAGAAGCTCCTACAATGAGCAGTTCTTC,CASSFVRSSYNEQFF
NA,TRBV12-3/TRBV12-4,TRBD1,TRBJ2-2,TGTGCCAGCAGGGGGGACAGTAACACCGGGGAGCTGTTTTTT,CASRGDSNTGELFF
many,TRBV20-1,TRBD2,TRBJ2-3,TGCAGTGCTAGAGATCGGCTAGCGGGAGGATGGGACACAGATACGCAGTATTTT,CSARDRLAGGWDTDTQYF
many,TRBV12-3/TRBV12-4,TRBD1,TRBJ1-5,TGTGCCAGCAGTCCCACAGGGGGCGATCAGCCCCAGCATTTT,CASSPTGGDQPQHF